The clone carrying this TCR beta chain occurred many times. The antigen is undetermined. MiXCR, run by TCRdb on the 5' RACE reads, gives a single entry per CDR3 protein. The sample yields approximately 180,000 distinct CDR3 sequences, approximately 6.2% seen once. The data belong to a study of T cells after yellow fever vaccination. The wider study: Each low-cell-number fraction was prepared by means of SMART-Seq v4 Ultra Low Input. Broader study findings: Most clones from primary vaccination resurfaced after the booster (roughly 96% CD4, approximately 87% CD8).

Trimming left V 1 base short and J 4 bases short, with 7 bases between. This CDR3 comprises 13 residues. Germline V gene sequence: CDR1 MNHEY, CDR2 SVGEGT. This receptor was taken from a man aged 18 to 30 who received the YFV17D yellow fever vaccine. The sequenced sample was CD4+ T cells sorted from PBMCs, obtained on the day of the first yellow fever vaccination. The chain uses TRBV6-2 or TRBV6-3 and TRBJ1-1; no clear D gene. The CDR3 loop is CASSYWDFTEAFF. As DNA, the CDR3 is TGTGCCAGCAGTTACTGGGATTTCACTGAAGCTTTCTTT.